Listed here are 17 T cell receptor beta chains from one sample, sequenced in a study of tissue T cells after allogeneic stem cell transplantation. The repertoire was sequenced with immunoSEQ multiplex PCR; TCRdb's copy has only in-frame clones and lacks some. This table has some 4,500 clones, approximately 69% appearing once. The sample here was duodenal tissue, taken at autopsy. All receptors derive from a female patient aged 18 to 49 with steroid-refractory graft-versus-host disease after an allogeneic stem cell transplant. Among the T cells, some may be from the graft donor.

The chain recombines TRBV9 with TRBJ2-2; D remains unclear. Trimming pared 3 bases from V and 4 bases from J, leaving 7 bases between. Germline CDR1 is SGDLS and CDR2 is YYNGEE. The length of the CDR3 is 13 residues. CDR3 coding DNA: TGTGCCAGCAGCGGCAGGAGCACCGGGGAGCTGTTTTTT. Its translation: CASSGRSTGELFF.

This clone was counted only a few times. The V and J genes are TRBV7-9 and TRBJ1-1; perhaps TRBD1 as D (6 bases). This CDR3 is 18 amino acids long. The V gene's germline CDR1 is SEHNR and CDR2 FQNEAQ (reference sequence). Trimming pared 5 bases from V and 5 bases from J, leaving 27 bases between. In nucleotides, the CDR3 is TGTGCCAGCAGCCCAGCGAGGGGGGGCGGAGGAGGGAGGACTGAAGCTTTCTTT. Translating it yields CASSPARGGGGGRTEAFF.

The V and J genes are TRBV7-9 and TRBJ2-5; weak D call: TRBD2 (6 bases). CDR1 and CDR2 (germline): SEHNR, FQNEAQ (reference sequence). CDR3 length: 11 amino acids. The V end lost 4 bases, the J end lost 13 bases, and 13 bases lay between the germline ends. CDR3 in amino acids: CASSSPGLRYF. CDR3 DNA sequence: TGTGCCAGCAGCTCGCCGGGACTCCGGTACTTC.

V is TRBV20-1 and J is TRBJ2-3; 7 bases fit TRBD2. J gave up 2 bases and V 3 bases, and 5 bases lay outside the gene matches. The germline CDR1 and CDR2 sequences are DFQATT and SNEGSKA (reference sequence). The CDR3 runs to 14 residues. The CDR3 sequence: CSASVAGVTDTQYF. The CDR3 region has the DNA TGCAGTGCTAGTGTCGCGGGAGTCACAGATACGCAGTATTTT.

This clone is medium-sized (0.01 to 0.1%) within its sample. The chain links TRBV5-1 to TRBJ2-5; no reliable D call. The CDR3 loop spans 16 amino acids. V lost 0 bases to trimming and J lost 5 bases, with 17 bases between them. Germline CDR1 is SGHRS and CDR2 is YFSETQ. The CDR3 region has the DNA TGCGCCAGCAGCTTGGGGGTCAGGCCCCCCGGGGAGACCCAGTACTTC. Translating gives CASSLGVRPPGETQYF. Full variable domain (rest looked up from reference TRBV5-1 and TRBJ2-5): KAGVTQTPRYLIKTRGQQVTLSCSPISGHRSVSWYQQTPGQGLQFLFEYFSETQRNKGNFPGRFSGRQFSNSRSEMNVSTLELGDSALYLCASSLGVRPPGETQYFGPGTRLLVL.

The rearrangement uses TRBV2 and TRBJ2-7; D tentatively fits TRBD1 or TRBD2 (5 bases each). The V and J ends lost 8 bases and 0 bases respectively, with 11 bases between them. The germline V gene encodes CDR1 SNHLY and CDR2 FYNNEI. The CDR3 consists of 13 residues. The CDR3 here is CASGTAPSYEQYF. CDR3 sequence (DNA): TGTGCCAGCGGGACGGCGCCCTCCTACGAGCAGTACTTC. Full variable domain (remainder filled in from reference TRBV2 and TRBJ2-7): EPEVTQTPSHQVTQMGQEVILRCVPISNHLYFYWYRQILGQKVEFLVSFYNNEISEKSEIFDDQFSVERPDGSNFTLKIRSTKLEDSAMYFCASGTAPSYEQYFGPGTRLTVT.

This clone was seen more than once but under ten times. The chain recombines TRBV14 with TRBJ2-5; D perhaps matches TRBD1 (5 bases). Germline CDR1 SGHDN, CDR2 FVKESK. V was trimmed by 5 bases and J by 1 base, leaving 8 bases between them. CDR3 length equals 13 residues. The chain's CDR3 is CASSRGLQETQYF. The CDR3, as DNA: TGTGCCAGCAGCAGGGGTCTCCAAGAGACCCAGTACTTC.

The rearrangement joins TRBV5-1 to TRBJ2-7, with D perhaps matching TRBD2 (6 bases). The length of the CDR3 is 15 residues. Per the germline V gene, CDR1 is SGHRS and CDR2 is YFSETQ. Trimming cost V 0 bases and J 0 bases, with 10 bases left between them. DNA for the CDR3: TGCGCCAGCAGCTTGGGAGCGGGTGCCTCCTACGAGCAGTACTTC. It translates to CASSLGAGASYEQYF.

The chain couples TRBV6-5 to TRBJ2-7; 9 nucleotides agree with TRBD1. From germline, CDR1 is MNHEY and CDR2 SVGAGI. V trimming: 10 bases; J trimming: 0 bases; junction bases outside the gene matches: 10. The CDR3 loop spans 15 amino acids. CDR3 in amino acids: CATTRGTGFSYEQYF. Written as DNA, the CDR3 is TGTGCCACAACAAGGGGGACAGGGTTCTCCTACGAGCAGTACTTC.

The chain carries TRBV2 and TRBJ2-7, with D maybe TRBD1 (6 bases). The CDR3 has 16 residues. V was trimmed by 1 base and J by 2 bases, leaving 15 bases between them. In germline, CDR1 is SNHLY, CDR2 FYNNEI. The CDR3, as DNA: TGTGCCAGCAGTGAAGTTAGAGACAGGAGCCCCTACGAGCAGTACTTC. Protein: CASSEVRDRSPYEQYF.

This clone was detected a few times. CDR3 bases: TGTGCCAGCAGTGGGGCTAGCGGGGAAGAGACCCAGTACTTC. Encoded protein: CASSGASGEETQYF. This rearrangement joins TRBV2 to TRBJ2-5; 9 bases agree with TRBD2. This CDR3 comprises 14 residues. CDR1 and CDR2 (germline): SNHLY, FYNNEI. The V gene end was trimmed by 4 bases and the J gene end by 3 bases; junction bases not matched to a gene: 3.

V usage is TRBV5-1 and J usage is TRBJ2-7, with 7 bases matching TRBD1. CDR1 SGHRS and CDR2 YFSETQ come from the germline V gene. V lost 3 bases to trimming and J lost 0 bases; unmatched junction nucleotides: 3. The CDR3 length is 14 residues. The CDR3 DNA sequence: TGCGCCAGCAGCTGGACAGGCACCTCCTACGAGCAGTACTTC. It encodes CASSWTGTSYEQYF.

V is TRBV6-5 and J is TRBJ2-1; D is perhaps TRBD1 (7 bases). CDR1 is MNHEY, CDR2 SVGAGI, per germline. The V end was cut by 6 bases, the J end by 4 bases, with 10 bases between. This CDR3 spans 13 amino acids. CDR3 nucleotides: TGTGCCAGCAGCGGGGGACAGTACAATGAGCAGTTCTTC. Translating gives CASSGGQYNEQFF.

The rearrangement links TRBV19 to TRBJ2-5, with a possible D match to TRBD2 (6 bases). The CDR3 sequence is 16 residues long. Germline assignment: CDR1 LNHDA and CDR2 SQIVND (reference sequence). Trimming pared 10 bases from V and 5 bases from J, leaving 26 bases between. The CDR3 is CATPRGRGLAQETQYF. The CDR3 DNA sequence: TGTGCCACCCCCCGAGGGCGGGGACTTGCCCAGGAGACCCAGTACTTC.

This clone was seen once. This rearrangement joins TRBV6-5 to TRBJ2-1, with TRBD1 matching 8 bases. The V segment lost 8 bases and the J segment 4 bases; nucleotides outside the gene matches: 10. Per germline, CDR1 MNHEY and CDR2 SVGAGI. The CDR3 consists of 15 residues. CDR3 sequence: CASFPDRGPYNEQFF. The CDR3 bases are TGTGCCAGCTTTCCTGACAGGGGTCCTTACAATGAGCAGTTCTTC.

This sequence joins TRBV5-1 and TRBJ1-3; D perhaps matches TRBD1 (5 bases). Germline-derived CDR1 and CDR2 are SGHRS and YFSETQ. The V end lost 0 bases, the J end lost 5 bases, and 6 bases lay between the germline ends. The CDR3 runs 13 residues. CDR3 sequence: CASSLGGRNTIYF. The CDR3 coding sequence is TGCGCCAGCAGCTTGGGGGGGAGAAACACCATATATTTT.

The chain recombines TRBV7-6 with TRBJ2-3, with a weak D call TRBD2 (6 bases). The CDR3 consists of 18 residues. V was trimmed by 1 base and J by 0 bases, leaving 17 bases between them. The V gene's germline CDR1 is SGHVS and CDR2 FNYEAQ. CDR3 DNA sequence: TGTGCCAGCAGCTTAGGAAGCCGGGGGTATCCTAGCACAGATACGCAGTATTTT. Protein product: CASSLGSRGYPSTDTQYF.